A selection of T cell receptor beta chains follows, all from one sample in a study of T cell clones after liver transplantation. The data were produced by immunoSEQ multiplex PCR, yet TCRdb's version contains in-frame clones alone and is incomplete. The data show around 75,000 clones, with around 84% seen just once and about 2% held by the top ten. The specimen was CD4+ T cells from blood, collected around 50 months after liver transplant. These TCRs come from a human patient who received a liver transplant. Part of the T cell pool may stem from the graft donor. CDR3s include the opening cysteine and the closing phenylalanine or tryptophan. Fields, in order: V gene, clone size, D gene, J gene, CDR3 DNA, CDR3 protein. D genes are given only for firm matches. Clone size is given for some rows only: seen once, a few or many times, or a class if the clone is expanded.

TRBV7-3	once	.	TRBJ2-3	TGTGCCAGCAGCTTATTAGCGCCCACAGATACGCAGTATTTT	CASSLLAPTDTQYF
TRBV5-1	.	.	TRBJ2-2	TGCGCCAGCAGCGCCGGACGGGACTCCTACACCGGGGAGCTGTTTTTT	CASSAGRDSYTGELFF
TRBV7-2	.	TRBD1	TRBJ1-2	TGTGCCAGCAGCTTAGGAGGGGGCAGCATCAATGGCTACACCTTC	CASSLGGGSINGYTF
TRBV6-1	.	.	TRBJ1-1	TGTGCCAGCAGTGATGTAAATAAGAACACTGAAGCTTTCTTT	CASSDVNKNTEAFF
TRBV7-2	few	.	TRBJ2-3	TGTGCCACTGGGGGGCGTACAGATACGCAGTATTTT	CATGGRTDTQYF
TRBV7-9	once	TRBD2	TRBJ2-1	TGTGCCAGCAGCTTAAGGAGTCTAGCGGAATACAATGAGCAGTTCTTC	CASSLRSLAEYNEQFF
TRBV27	.	TRBD2	TRBJ2-1	TGTGCCAGCAGCAGGCTACTAGCGGGAGAATGGATTGAGCAGTTCTTC	CASSRLLAGEWIEQFF
TRBV7-2	.	.	TRBJ1-2	TGTGCCAGCAGCCAGGGACTGAGCTATGGCTACACCTTC	CASSQGLSYGYTF
TRBV6-8	.	.	TRBJ2-7	TGTGCCAGCAGTACCTCCGGGACGGTTGACTACGAGCAGTACTTC	CASSTSGTVDYEQYF
TRBV4-1	.	.	TRBJ2-7	TGCGCCAGCTCCCCGACTATTCCCAATACCCCTTACGAGCAGTACTTC	CASSPTIPNTPYEQYF
TRBV7-3	.	TRBD2	TRBJ2-1	TGTGCCAGCAGCTTAAGTCCCCTAGCGGGTGGAAACAATGAGCAGTTCTTC	CASSLSPLAGGNNEQFF
TRBV19	once	.	TRBJ1-4	TGTGCCAGTAGTATAGGTGGGACCGCCGGGGCTAATGAAAAACTGTTTTTT	CASSIGGTAGANEKLFF
TRBV7-2	.	.	TRBJ1-2	TGTGCCAGCAGCTTTGGTGGCAGGATCGTAATTGATGGCTACACCTTC	CASSFGGRIVIDGYTF
TRBV6-5	.	.	TRBJ2-7	TGTGCCAGCAGTTATTCTACAGTTCAAACCTACGAGCAGTACTTC	CASSYSTVQTYEQYF
TRBV5-6	.	TRBD1	TRBJ1-1	TGTGCCAGCAGCCGGGACAGGACATCAAAAGCTTTCTTT	CASSRDRTSKAFF
TRBV28	.	.	TRBJ2-5	TGTGCCAGCAGTTTGGGAACTACCGGGGAGACCCAGTACTTC	CASSLGTTGETQYF